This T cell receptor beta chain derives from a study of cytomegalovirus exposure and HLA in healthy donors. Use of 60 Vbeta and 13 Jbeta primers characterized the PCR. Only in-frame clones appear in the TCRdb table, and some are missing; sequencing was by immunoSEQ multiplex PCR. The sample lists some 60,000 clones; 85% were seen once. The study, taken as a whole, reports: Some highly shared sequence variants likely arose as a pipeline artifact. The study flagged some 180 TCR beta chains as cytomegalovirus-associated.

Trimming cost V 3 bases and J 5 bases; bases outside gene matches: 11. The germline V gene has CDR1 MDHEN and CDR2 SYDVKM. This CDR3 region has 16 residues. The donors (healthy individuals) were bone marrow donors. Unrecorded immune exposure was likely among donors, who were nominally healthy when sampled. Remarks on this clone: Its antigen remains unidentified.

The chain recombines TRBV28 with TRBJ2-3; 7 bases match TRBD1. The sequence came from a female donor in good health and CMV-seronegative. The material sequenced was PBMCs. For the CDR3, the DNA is TGTGCCAGCAGTTTTTCCGGGACAGTATTGGAAGATACGCAGTATTTT. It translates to CASSFSGTVLEDTQYF.